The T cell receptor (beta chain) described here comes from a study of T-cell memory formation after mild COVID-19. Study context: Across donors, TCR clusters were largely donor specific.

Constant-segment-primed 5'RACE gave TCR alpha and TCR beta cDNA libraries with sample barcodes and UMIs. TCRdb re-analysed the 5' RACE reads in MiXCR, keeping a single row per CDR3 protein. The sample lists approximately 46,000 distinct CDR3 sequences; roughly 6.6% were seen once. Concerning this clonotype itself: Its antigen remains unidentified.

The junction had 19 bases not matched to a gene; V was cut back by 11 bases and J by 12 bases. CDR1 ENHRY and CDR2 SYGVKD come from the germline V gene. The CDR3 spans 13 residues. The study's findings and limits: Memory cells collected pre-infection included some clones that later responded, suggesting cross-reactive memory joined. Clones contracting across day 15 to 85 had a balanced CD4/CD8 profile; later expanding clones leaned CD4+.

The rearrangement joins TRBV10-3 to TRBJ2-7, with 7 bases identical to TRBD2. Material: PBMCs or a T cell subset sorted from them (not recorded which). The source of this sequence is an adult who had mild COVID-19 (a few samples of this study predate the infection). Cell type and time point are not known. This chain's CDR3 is CAAHGRIDSGWYF. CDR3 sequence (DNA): TGTGCCGCGCACGGGAGGATCGACTCGGGCTGGTACTTC.